These 31 T cell receptor beta chains were sequenced from one sample in a study of early T cells in non-severe SARS-CoV-2 infection. MiXCR, run by TCRdb on the 5' RACE reads, gives a single entry per CDR3 protein. The table includes tens of thousands of distinct CDR3 sequences, 8.7% detected once. Sequences were derived from whole blood, sampled at baseline. The receptors come from an adult who was a healthcare worker with PCR-confirmed SARS-CoV-2 infection or an uninfected control (not recorded which).

This clonotype is medium-sized within its sample. J is TRBJ2-3 and V is TRBV4-2; no firm D call. The CDR3 has 14 amino acids. Germline V gene lookup returns CDR1 LGHNA and CDR2 YNFKEQ. V lost 0 bases, J lost 6 bases, and 10 bases lay in between. The CDR3 is CASSQDGPQDTQYF. The CDR3 DNA sequence: TGTGCCAGCAGCCAAGATGGGCCGCAGGATACGCAGTATTTT.

The chain links TRBV4-1 to TRBJ2-3, with D possibly matching TRBD1 (7 bases). The CDR3 runs 21 residues. CDR1 is MGHRA, CDR2 YSYEKL, per germline. Trimming stripped 3 bases from V and 5 bases from J, with 33 bases between. The CDR3 sequence: CASSQGPDRVADRRGVDTQYF. DNA for the CDR3: TGCGCCAGCAGCCAGGGACCCGACAGGGTTGCGGACAGGAGGGGAGTAGATACGCAGTATTTT.

The table lists this clonotype with a few counts. The chain joins TRBV6-5 to TRBJ1-1, with D possibly matching TRBD1 (5 bases). Deletions cut 6 bases from V and 0 bases from J, with 14 bases between. The CDR3 covers 15 residues. Germline V gene sequence: CDR1 MNHEY, CDR2 SVGAGI. The CDR3 DNA sequence: TGTGCCAGCAGCTTTCGGGAGGGGATGAACACTGAAGCTTTCTTT. Encoded protein: CASSFREGMNTEAFF.

The rearrangement uses TRBV7-3 and TRBJ2-1, with 7 bases identical to TRBD1. Germline V gene lookup returns CDR1 SGHTA and CDR2 FQGTGA. CDR3 length: 15 residues. With V trimmed by 4 bases and J by 2 bases, 5 bases remained unmatched. The CDR3: CASSWNRGPYNEQFF. CDR3 nucleotides: TGTGCCAGCAGCTGGAACAGGGGCCCCTACAATGAGCAGTTCTTC.

This clonotype was counted a few times. V is TRBV2 and J is TRBJ2-5, with 8 bases matching TRBD1. The CDR3 is 14 residues long. Germline CDR1 SNHLY, CDR2 FYNNEI. The J segment lost 0 bases and the V segment lost 7 bases, leaving 4 bases of the junction unmatched. The CDR3 sequence is CASNTGGNQETQYF. Here the CDR3 DNA reads TGTGCCAGCAACACAGGGGGGAACCAAGAGACCCAGTACTTC. The variable domain in full, with the rest retrieved from reference TRBV2 and TRBJ2-5, is EPEVTQTPSHQVTQMGQEVILRCVPISNHLYFYWYRQILGQKVEFLVSFYNNEISEKSEIFDDQFSVERPDGSNFTLKIRSTKLEDSAMYFCASNTGGNQETQYFGPGTRLLVL.

This clonotype was detected a few times. Here the CDR3 reads CASSFQENSPLHF. The CDR3 coding sequence is TGTGCCAGCAGCTTCCAGGAGAATTCACCCCTCCACTTT. This chain links TRBV5-4 with TRBJ1-6; D gene unclear. The V gene's germline CDR1 is SGHNT and CDR2 YYREEE (reference sequence). Between the trimmed V and J ends, which lost 2 bases and 7 bases, there was a span of 7 bases. The CDR3 has 13 amino acids. Drawing the rest from reference TRBV5-4 and TRBJ1-6, the complete variable domain is ETGVTQSPTHLIKTRGQQVTLRCSSQSGHNTVSWYQQALGQGPQFIFQYYREEENGRGNFPPRFSGLQFPNYSSELNVNALELDDSALYLCASSFQENSPLHFGNGTRLTVT.

At least ten counts were recorded for this clonotype. The gene calls are TRBV7-3 and TRBJ2-1, with D uncertain. The ends were cut back, 2 bases at V and 7 bases at J, with 9 bases in the middle. Germline V gene lookup returns CDR1 SGHTA and CDR2 FQGTGA. This CDR3 has 13 residues. CDR3 coding DNA: TGTGCCAGCAGCTTATCTGACAAGAATGAGCAGTTCTTC. Residues: CASSLSDKNEQFF. Combining the CDR3 with reference TRBV7-3 and TRBJ2-1 gives the whole variable domain GAGVSQTPSNKVTEKGKYVELRCDPISGHTALYWYRQSLGQGPEFLIYFQGTGAADDSGLPNDRFFAVRPEGSVSTLKIQRTERGDSAVYLCASSLSDKNEQFFGPGTRLTVL.

The J gene is TRBJ2-3, the V gene TRBV7-2; a weak D match, TRBD1 (6 bases). CDR3 size: 17 residues. Germline CDR1 is SGHTA and CDR2 is FQGNSA. Between the trimmed V and J ends, which lost 0 bases and 5 bases, there was a span of 18 bases. The CDR3 region has the DNA TGTGCCAGCAGCTTAGCGGGGGCAGGCATCACTCTAGATACGCAGTATTTT. Translation gives CASSLAGAGITLDTQYF.

This clonotype showed up many times. The gene calls are TRBV9 and TRBJ2-1; 7 bases agree with TRBD2. V lost 4 bases and J lost 0; bases outside the gene matches: 4. CDR3 length: 15 amino acids. From germline, CDR1 is SGDLS and CDR2 YYNGEE. The CDR3 loop is CASSTLAASYNEQFF. CDR3 sequence (DNA): TGTGCCAGCAGCACTCTAGCGGCCTCCTACAATGAGCAGTTCTTC.

This clonotype was seen only a few times. The chain is built from TRBV7-3 and TRBJ2-2; 8 nucleotides agree with TRBD1. CDR3 length: 16 residues. Germline V gives CDR1 SGHTA, CDR2 FQGTGA. J was trimmed by 6 bases and V by 4 bases; bases with no gene match: 10. This chain's CDR3 is CASSSTGVDVSGELFF. The CDR3 bases are TGTGCCAGCAGCTCGACAGGGGTAGATGTTTCCGGGGAGCTGTTTTTT.

This clonotype was observed at least ten times. V is TRBV6-5 and J is TRBJ2-1; 10 bases are shared with TRBD2. Germline values: CDR1 MNHEY, CDR2 SVGAGI. CDR3 length: 16 amino acids. V lost 6 bases and J lost 3; bases outside the gene matches: 8. CDR3 in DNA: TGTGCCAGCAGCCCTCATACTAGCGGGGACTACAATGAGCAGTTCTTC. Its protein is CASSPHTSGDYNEQFF.

This clonotype has just a few counts. The genes are TRBV6-1 and TRBJ2-7, with D tentatively TRBD1 (7 bases). Trimming took 6 bases from V and 6 from J, leaving 15 bases between them. The CDR3 has 13 amino acids. Germline loops: CDR1 MNHNS, CDR2 SASEGT. CDR3 nucleotides: TGTGCCAGCAGGCAGGGGGGTTCGGGCGAGCAGTACTTC. It is translated as CASRQGGSGEQYF.

This clonotype was detected ten times or more. This sequence joins TRBV7-3 and TRBJ2-3; 8 positions agree with TRBD2. This CDR3 comprises 15 residues. Germline values: CDR1 SGHTA, CDR2 FQGTGA. After removal of 5 bases from V and 8 bases from J, the junction contained 12 bases not matched to a gene. CDR3 sequence (DNA): TGTGCCAGCAGCCCCCCGGGGGGGCCTGGAGGTACGCAGTATTTT. It translates to CASSPPGGPGGTQYF.

This clonotype was seen once. The CDR3 region has the DNA TGTGCCAGCAGCTTAGCGACGGGATTCTATGGCTACACCTTC. As protein: CASSLATGFYGYTF. The J gene is TRBJ1-2, the V gene TRBV11-2; D remains ambiguous. Germline V CDR1 and CDR2: SGHAT, FQNNGV. The ends were cut back, 1 base at V and 4 bases at J, with 10 bases in the middle. This CDR3 is 14 amino acids long.

This clonotype was seen a handful of times. The V call is TRBV20-1, the J call TRBJ2-7; tentative D call: TRBD2 (6 bases). Germline CDR1 is DFQATT and CDR2 is SNEGSKA (reference sequence). The V end was cut by 1 base, the J end by 2 bases, with 15 bases between. The CDR3 extends over 15 amino acids. The CDR3 protein is CSARGRAGPTYEQYF. Here the CDR3 DNA reads TGCAGTGCTAGAGGGAGGGCGGGTCCGACCTACGAGCAGTACTTC.

This sequence joins TRBV30 and TRBJ2-7; D uncertain. Germline assignment: CDR1 GTSNPN and CDR2 SVGIG (reference sequence). This CDR3 spans 12 amino acids. Trimming removed 4 bases from V and 2 bases from J, with 9 bases in between. CDR3 DNA sequence: TGTGCCTGGAACGTAGGAACCTACGAGCAGTACTTC. Translating it yields CAWNVGTYEQYF. Full variable domain (outside the CDR3, taken from reference TRBV30 and TRBJ2-7): SQTIHQWPATLVQPVGSPLSLECTVEGTSNPNLYWYRQAAGRGLQLLFYSVGIGQISSEVPQNLSASRPQDRQFILSSKKLLLSDSGFYLCAWNVGTYEQYFGPGTRLTVT.

This chain joins TRBV2 and TRBJ1-4; D perhaps matches TRBD1 (5 bases). CDR3 length: 15 amino acids. In germline, CDR1 is SNHLY, CDR2 FYNNEI. Trimming took 6 bases from V and 3 from J, leaving 14 bases between them. The CDR3 loop is CASRDQGGPNEKLFF. CDR3 in DNA: TGTGCCAGCAGGGACCAGGGTGGCCCTAATGAAAAACTGTTTTTT.

In this sample, this clonotype turned up once. J is TRBJ2-7 and V is TRBV7-2; D perhaps matches TRBD2 (5 bases). The germline CDR1 and CDR2 sequences are SGHTA and FQGNSA. The V gene lost 5 bases and the J gene lost 0 bases, with 14 bases spanning the gap. This CDR3 comprises 15 residues. The CDR3 is CASSRVRGYSYEQYF. DNA for the CDR3: TGTGCCAGCAGCAGAGTTCGGGGTTACTCCTACGAGCAGTACTTC.

This clonotype was recorded at least ten times. V and J are TRBV7-3 and TRBJ1-1; weak D call: TRBD1 (6 bases). Trimming stripped 5 bases from V and 1 base from J, with 20 bases between. Germline V CDR1 and CDR2: SGHTA, FQGTGA. The CDR3 totals 17 residues. The CDR3 nucleotides are TGTGCCAGCAGCCCCGGGGGAACAGGGCCCCAGAACACTGAAGCTTTCTTT. Protein: CASSPGGTGPQNTEAFF.

This clonotype was seen many times. This rearrangement joins TRBV12-3 or TRBV12-4 to TRBJ1-2, with a tentative D call TRBD1 (6 bases). V was trimmed by 11 bases and J by 8 bases, leaving 21 bases between them. The CDR3 spans 13 residues. Written as DNA, the CDR3 is TGTGCCTCCCGACCCATTTCAGGGGTCGGCTACACCTTC. Its protein is CASRPISGVGYTF.

The rearrangement joins TRBV7-3 to TRBJ2-1; no clear D. Trimming pared 5 bases from V and 8 bases from J, leaving 16 bases between. The length of the CDR3 is 14 residues. CDR1 is SGHTA, CDR2 FQGTGA, per germline. In DNA, the CDR3 is TGTGCCAGCAGCCCCCAATATGGCCCCCATGAGCAGTTCTTC. It translates to CASSPQYGPHEQFF.

V usage is TRBV6-1 and J usage is TRBJ2-3, with a possible D match to TRBD1 (8 bases). Germline CDR1 MNHNS, CDR2 SASEGT. There are 15 residues in the CDR3. Trimming left V 1 base short and J 4 bases short, with 12 bases between. The CDR3 here is CASSEDRGGADTQYF. As DNA, the CDR3 is TGTGCCAGCAGTGAAGACAGGGGGGGTGCAGATACGCAGTATTTT.

This clonotype has more than one count but fewer than ten. The V call is TRBV3-1, the J call TRBJ1-1; D is perhaps TRBD1 (5 bases). Trimming took 4 bases from V and 4 from J, leaving 10 bases between them. Germline CDR1 LGHDT, CDR2 YNNKEL (reference sequence). The CDR3 has 13 amino acids. CDR3 sequence: CASSPRGVTEAFF. The CDR3 DNA is TGTGCCAGCAGCCCCCGGGGGGTCACTGAAGCTTTCTTT.

The sample holds many counts of this clonotype. V usage is TRBV27 and J usage is TRBJ2-1; a weak D match, TRBD2 (5 bases). The V gene lost 3 bases and the J gene lost 2 bases, with 11 bases spanning the gap. This CDR3 has 15 amino acids. Germline-derived CDR1 and CDR2 are MNHEY and SMNVEV (reference sequence). The CDR3 sequence: CASSFEGAAYNEQFF. For the CDR3, the DNA is TGTGCCAGCAGTTTTGAGGGAGCAGCCTACAATGAGCAGTTCTTC.

In this sample, this clonotype turned up a few times. The V call is TRBV20-1, the J call TRBJ1-5; 7 nucleotides match TRBD1. The trim removed 7 bases at V and 4 bases at J, leaving 10 bases unmatched. Germline values: CDR1 DFQATT, CDR2 SNEGSKA (reference sequence). CDR3 length equals 14 residues. Here the CDR3 DNA reads TGCAGTGTCAGGGAGGGGGCTGAAAATCAGCCCCAGCATTTT. Amino acids: CSVREGAENQPQHF.

J is TRBJ2-3 and V is TRBV21-1. TRBV21-1 is described as a pseudogene. There are 15 residues in the CDR3. In DNA form, the CDR3 reads TGTGCCAGCAGCAAAGGGTTCCAGAGCACAGATACGCAGTATTTT. Protein: CASSKGFQSTDTQYF.

The genes are TRBV6-1 and TRBJ1-4; D gene unclear. Trimming took 4 bases from V and 8 from J, leaving 20 bases between them. This CDR3 is built from 16 residues. CDR1 and CDR2 from the germline V gene are MNHNS and SASEGT. CDR3: CASSARPVVAGEKLFF. In DNA form, the CDR3 reads TGTGCCAGCAGTGCGAGGCCAGTCGTAGCTGGGGAAAAACTGTTTTTT.

This clonotype showed up just a few times. V is TRBV24-1 and J is TRBJ2-1; perhaps TRBD2 as D (5 bases). Germline CDR1 reads KGHDR; CDR2 reads SFDVKD. The CDR3 runs 13 residues. V was trimmed by 9 bases and J by 3 bases, leaving 11 bases between them. The chain's CDR3 is CATSRENYNEQFF. DNA of the CDR3: TGTGCCACCTCGAGGGAGAACTACAATGAGCAGTTCTTC.

This clonotype was found many times. The rearrangement joins TRBV7-9 to TRBJ1-1; no firm D call. The CDR3 totals 13 residues. Trimming removed 8 bases from V and 1 base from J, with 11 bases in between. In germline, CDR1 is SEHNR, CDR2 FQNEAQ (reference sequence). Here the CDR3 reads CASAPSANTEAFF. The CDR3 DNA follows: TGTGCCAGCGCACCCTCAGCGAACACTGAAGCTTTCTTT. Together with reference TRBV7-9 and TRBJ1-1, the CDR3 gives the full variable domain: DTGVSQNPRHKITKRGQNVTFRCDPISEHNRLYWYRQTLGQGPEFLTYFQNEAQLEKSRLLSDRFSAERPKGSFSTLEIQRTEQGDSAMYLCASAPSANTEAFFGQGTRLTVV.

About this clonotype: With a much larger clone just one base away, this may be a read error. V gene TRBV7-8 combines with J gene TRBJ1-3; the D gene is possibly TRBD1 (5 bases). CDR1 and CDR2 from the germline V gene are SGHVS and FQNEAQ. This CDR3 region has 14 residues. Here the CDR3 reads CASRPGSSGNAIYF. In nucleotides, the CDR3 is TGTGCCAGCCGGCCAGGGAGCTCTGGAAACGCCATATATTTT. Full variable domain (missing parts from reference TRBV7-8 and TRBJ1-3): GAGVSQSPRYKVAKRGQDVALRCDPISGHVSLFWYQQALGQGPEFLTYFQNEAQLDKSGLPSDRFFAERPEGSVSTLKIQRTQQEDSAVYLCASRPGSSGNAIYFGEGSWLTVV.

This clonotype was recorded at least ten times. V is TRBV20-1 and J is TRBJ2-5; possible D gene TRBD1, 6 bases. CDR1 DFQATT and CDR2 SNEGSKA come from the germline V gene (reference sequence). The CDR3 has 15 amino acids. Trimming removed 3 bases at V and 2 bases at J, with 16 bases between. The CDR3 loop is CSASPGHGKQETQYF. The CDR3 nucleotides read TGCAGTGCTAGTCCGGGACACGGGAAGCAAGAGACCCAGTACTTC.